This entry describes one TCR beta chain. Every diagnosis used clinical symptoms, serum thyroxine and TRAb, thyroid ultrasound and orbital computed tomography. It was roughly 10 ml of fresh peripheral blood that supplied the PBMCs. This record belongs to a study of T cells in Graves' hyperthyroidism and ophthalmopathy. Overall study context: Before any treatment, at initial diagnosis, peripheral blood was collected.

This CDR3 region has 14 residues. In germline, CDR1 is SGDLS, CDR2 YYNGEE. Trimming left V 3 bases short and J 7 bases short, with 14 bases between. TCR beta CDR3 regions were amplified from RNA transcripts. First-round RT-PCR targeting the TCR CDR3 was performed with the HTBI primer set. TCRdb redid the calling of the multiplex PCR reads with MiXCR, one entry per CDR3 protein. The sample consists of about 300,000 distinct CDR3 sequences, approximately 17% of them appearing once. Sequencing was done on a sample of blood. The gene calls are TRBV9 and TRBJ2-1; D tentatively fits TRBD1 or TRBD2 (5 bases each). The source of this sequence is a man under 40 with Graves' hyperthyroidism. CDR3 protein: CASSADIRGNEQFF. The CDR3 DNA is TGTGCCAGCAGCGCGGACATCAGAGGGAATGAGCAGTTCTTC.